One and the same sample provided the 16 T cell receptor beta chains below, sequenced in a study of blood T cells in healthy people across ages. A second PCR, run for about 6 to 11 cycles, used a sample-barcoded 5' primer plus a J-beta primer mix. Via MiXCR, TCRdb re-called the 5' RACE reads, giving one row per CDR3 protein. The data hold some 1.7 million distinct CDR3 sequences, with approximately 28% observed a single time. The sequenced sample was blood. The receptors were sampled from a woman aged 25 to 39 in good health.

This chain connects TRBV20-1 to TRBJ2-5; 12 bases are a match to TRBD2. CDR3 size: 17 residues. V shed 7 bases and J 0 bases; nucleotides not matched to a gene: 12. CDR1 is DFQATT, CDR2 SNEGSKA, per germline (reference sequence). This CDR3 reads CSGSRWASGGDQETQYF. The CDR3 DNA follows: TGCAGTGGGTCACGATGGGCTAGCGGGGGGGACCAAGAGACCCAGTACTTC.

V gene TRBV11-2 combines with J gene TRBJ2-1; maybe TRBD2 (5 bases). Trimming cost V 1 base and J 6 bases, with 10 bases left between them. The CDR3 runs to 14 residues. Germline assignment: CDR1 SGHAT and CDR2 FQNNGV. CDR3 DNA sequence: TGTGCCAGCAGCTTAGGTGGACTTACCAATGAGCAGTTCTTC. Amino acid sequence: CASSLGGLTNEQFF. The complete variable domain, with remaining parts taken from reference TRBV11-2 and TRBJ2-1, reads EAGVAQSPRYKIIEKRQSVAFWCNPISGHATLYWYQQILGQGPKLLIQFQNNGVVDDSQLPKDRFSAERLKGVDSTLKIQPAKLEDSAVYLCASSLGGLTNEQFFGPGTRLTVL.

The chain recombines TRBV12-3 or TRBV12-4 with TRBJ1-1; 8 positions match TRBD1. With 1 base clipped from V and 4 bases from J, the junction kept 5 bases outside the gene matches. The length of the CDR3 is 15 residues. CDR3 DNA: TGTGCCAGCAGTTTAGGTCAGGGGGCCGGCACTGAAGCTTTCTTT. This encodes CASSLGQGAGTEAFF.

As concerns this clonotype: This may be a read error: a much more frequent sequence differs by one nucleotide. The rearrangement uses TRBV20-1 and TRBJ2-2; 7 nucleotides line up with TRBD1. The V gene's germline CDR1 is DFQATT and CDR2 SNEGSKA (reference sequence). The CDR3 has 13 residues. The CDR3: CSARGQLTGELVF. CDR3 DNA sequence: TGCAGTGCTAGGGGACAGTTGACCGGGGAGCTGGTTTTT.

This clonotype has a handful of counts. V gene TRBV12-3 or TRBV12-4 combines with J gene TRBJ1-2; D possibly corresponds to TRBD1 (5 bases). This CDR3 is built from 14 residues. Trimming took 6 bases from V and 7 from J, leaving 18 bases between them. CDR3 sequence: CASSPDSIYGGYTF. The CDR3, as DNA: TGTGCCAGCAGCCCCGACAGTATCTATGGTGGCTACACCTTC.

This clonotype was seen at least ten times. The gene calls are TRBV6-5 and TRBJ2-7; D could derive from TRBD1 or TRBD2 (6 bases each). V was shortened by 6 bases and J by 3 bases, with 15 bases between the two germline ends. There are 14 residues in the CDR3. Germline V gives CDR1 MNHEY, CDR2 SVGAGI. The CDR3 spells CASSPRDTFYEQYF. CDR3 DNA: TGTGCCAGCAGCCCGCGGGACACCTTCTACGAGCAGTACTTC.

This clonotype has at least ten counts. V usage is TRBV4-1 and J usage is TRBJ2-5; 13 nucleotides match TRBD2. This CDR3 has 20 residues. V lost 1 base, J lost 5 bases, and 16 bases stayed unmatched. CDR1 and CDR2 (germline): MGHRA, YSYEKL. The CDR3 here is CASSQVWGTSGTGVLETQYF. The CDR3 bases are TGCGCCAGCAGCCAAGTATGGGGGACTAGCGGGACGGGGGTGTTGGAGACCCAGTACTTC.

This clonotype occurred a few times. The chain employs TRBV11-2 and TRBJ2-2; no reliable D call. Germline-derived CDR1 and CDR2 are SGHAT and FQNNGV. The CDR3 loop spans 14 amino acids. V was cut by 3 bases and J by 2 bases, with 7 bases left in between. The CDR3 DNA follows: TGTGCCAGCAGCTTCCGGCCAAACACCGGGGAGCTGTTTTTT. It encodes CASSFRPNTGELFF.

This clonotype came up a few times. The rearrangement joins TRBV15 to TRBJ2-3; 7 nucleotides align to TRBD2. The CDR3 spans 17 residues. The germline CDR1 and CDR2 sequences are LNHNV and YYDKDF (reference sequence). Trimming took 0 bases from V and 2 from J; bases not matched to a gene: 8. DNA of the CDR3: TGTGCCACCAGCAGAGATCTCGTGCGGGAGTACACAGATACGCAGTATTTT. It yields the protein CATSRDLVREYTDTQYF.

This clonotype was detected only a few times. The J gene is TRBJ1-4, the V gene TRBV12-3 or TRBV12-4; 7 bases align to TRBD1. The CDR3 loop spans 13 amino acids. Trimming took 8 bases from V and 5 from J; bases not matched to a gene: 5. The CDR3 nucleotides read TGTGCCAGCCGGGGCAGGGGGAATGAAAAACTGTTTTTT. This codes for CASRGRGNEKLFF.

This chain joins TRBV7-8 and TRBJ2-7; tentatively, D is TRBD1 (6 bases). The CDR3 has 14 residues. V was trimmed by 5 bases and J by 2 bases, leaving 13 bases between them. Germline V lookup: CDR1 SGHVS, CDR2 FQNEAQ. For the CDR3, the DNA is TGTGCCAGCAGCACCCGGACAGCAACCTACGAGCAGTACTTC. Its translation is CASSTRTATYEQYF.

Only a few counts were recorded for this clonotype. This chain uses TRBV12-3 or TRBV12-4 with TRBJ1-1, with D uncertain. The CDR3 runs to 12 residues. V gave up 4 bases and J gave up 7 bases, with 10 bases separating them. For the CDR3, the DNA is TGTGCCAGCAGTTACCCCTCAAGTGAAGCTTTCTTT. As protein: CASSYPSSEAFF.

The genes are TRBV7-9 and TRBJ2-5; no firm D call. Trimming cost V 4 bases and J 7 bases, with 10 bases left between them. Germline V CDR1 and CDR2: SEHNR, FQNEAQ (reference sequence). This CDR3 is 12 amino acids long. The CDR3 nucleotides are TGTGCCAGCAGCTCTGATCGTTTGACCCAGTACTTC. Encoded protein: CASSSDRLTQYF.

This clonotype was observed at least ten times. The rearrangement uses TRBV29-1 and TRBJ2-7; D is perhaps TRBD1 (6 bases). The CDR3 totals 13 residues. V was pared by 2 bases and J by 2 bases, with 10 bases between. Germline CDR1 reads SQVTM; CDR2 reads ANQGSEA. The CDR3 bases are TGCAGCGTTGAAACCAGGGGCACCTACGAGCAGTACTTC. Protein sequence: CSVETRGTYEQYF.

In this sample, this clonotype turned up a few times. The rearrangement links TRBV5-1 to TRBJ2-7; TRBD1 matches 7 bases. With 6 bases clipped from V and 2 bases from J, the junction kept 14 bases outside the gene matches. The germline gives CDR1 SGHRS, CDR2 YFSETQ. The CDR3 is 16 amino acids. CDR3 sequence (DNA): TGCGCCAGCACAAAACGCCCGGGACAGCTAACCTACGAGCAGTACTTC. This translates into CASTKRPGQLTYEQYF.

The J gene is TRBJ2-1, the V gene TRBV5-6, with 10 bases aligning to TRBD1. This CDR3 has 16 residues. Per germline, CDR1 SGHDT and CDR2 YYEEEE. The J segment lost 7 bases and the V segment lost 2 bases, leaving 9 bases of the junction unmatched. This CDR3 reads CASSFSGTGVLNEQFF. The DNA of the CDR3 is TGTGCCAGCAGCTTCTCCGGGACAGGGGTACTTAATGAGCAGTTCTTC.